This TCR beta chain was identified during a study of T-cell reconstitution after alpha-beta-depleted transplantation in children. Overall study findings and caveats: Surviving recipient cells, namely T cells and thymic progenitors, were the source of high day-60 TCRbeta diversity in some patients. Several hundred graft clones that had expanded were reportedly the source of alpha-beta T cells about two months after transplant. It was newly produced T cells that mostly accounted for T-cell counts and diversity one year after transplant.

The germline V and J ends were trimmed by 6 bases and 12 bases, with 24 bases remaining between them. Germline V gene lookup returns CDR1 DFQATT and CDR2 SNEGSKA (reference sequence). This CDR3 spans 14 amino acids. Unique molecular identifiers were incorporated during preparation of the TCRbeta library. Each CDR3 protein is one row after TCRdb ran MiXCR on the PCR reads. The sample has 780,000 or so distinct CDR3 sequences, approximately 15% seen once; the top ten hold approximately 5%. Comments on this clonotype: Antigen unknown.

Specimen: PBMCs, mostly from graft donor cells, collected 360 days after TCRalphabeta/CD19-depleted stem cell transplant. The chain couples TRBV20-1 to TRBJ2-4, with D perhaps assigned TRBD1 or TRBD2 (6 bases each). This TCR was sampled from a male patient younger than 18 who had a stem cell transplant for acute lymphoblastic leukemia, so the T cells may come from the graft donor. The CDR3 DNA reads as TGCAGTGCCCCGGGGGCCGTTGGAAAACGAAATCAGTACTTC. Its protein product is CSAPGAVGKRNQYF.